Following are 4 T cell receptor beta chains from one sample sequenced in a study of T cells in Graves' hyperthyroidism and ophthalmopathy. Researchers took RNA transcripts and amplified the TCR beta CDR3 regions from them. RT-PCR in the first round (using the HTBI primer set) targeted the TCR CDR3. TCRdb redid the calling of the multiplex PCR reads with MiXCR, one entry per CDR3 protein. The data contain 340,000 or so distinct CDR3 sequences, 21% of them singletons. The source material was blood. These receptor sequences come from a woman in her 50s with Graves' hyperthyroidism.

The sample holds many counts of this clonotype. CDR3 bases: TGTGCCAGCAGCTTGCAGGGGGCGGGAGGGGCCAACGTCCTGACTTTC. The encoded protein is CASSLQGAGGANVLTF. This rearrangement joins TRBV5-5 to TRBJ2-6; 8 positions agree with TRBD1. The V gene end was trimmed by 1 base and the J gene end by 4 bases; junction bases not matched to a gene: 4. Per germline, CDR1 SGHKS and CDR2 YYEKEE (reference sequence). The CDR3 totals 16 residues.

This clonotype was seen a single time. The chain couples TRBV7-9 to TRBJ2-1; D is unclear. Trimming stripped 3 bases from V and 7 bases from J, with 16 bases between. CDR3 size: 15 residues. Per the germline V gene, CDR1 is SEHNR and CDR2 is FQNEAQ (reference sequence). CDR3 in DNA: TGTGCCAGCAGCTTCGGCCCAATTCTGGGGAATGAGCAGTTCTTC. Translation: CASSFGPILGNEQFF. Combining the CDR3 with reference TRBV7-9 and TRBJ2-1 gives the whole variable domain DTGVSQNPRHKITKRGQNVTFRCDPISEHNRLYWYRQTLGQGPEFLTYFQNEAQLEKSRLLSDRFSAERPKGSFSTLEIQRTEQGDSAMYLCASSFGPILGNEQFFGPGTRLTVL.

J is TRBJ2-7 and V is TRBV2; 10 bases are shared with TRBD2. This CDR3 is built from 13 residues. The trim removed 5 bases at V and 2 bases at J, leaving 0 bases unmatched. Germline CDR1 is SNHLY and CDR2 is FYNNEI. The DNA of the CDR3 is TGTGCCAGCAGTAGCGGGGGGGCCTACGAGCAGTACTTC. This sequence encodes CASSSGGAYEQYF.

Many counts were recorded for this clonotype. Relative to the germline gene, one junction end is altered; a read error may explain this. V and J are TRBV5-1 and TRBJ2-3; D is ambiguous. In germline, CDR1 is SGHRS, CDR2 YFSETQ. The CDR3 is made up of 14 amino acids. The CDR3 DNA reads as TGTGCCAGCAGTTTTAGGCAGGGCACAGATACGCAGTATTTT. It specifies CASSFRQGTDTQYF.